A single sample is the source of the 21 T cell receptor beta chains below, sequenced in a study of cytomegalovirus exposure and HLA in healthy donors. Both 60 Vbeta primers and 13 Jbeta primers went into the PCR. The protocol was immunoSEQ multiplex PCR, while the TCRdb copy is restricted to in-frame clones and leaves out a portion. This sample contains approximately 110,000 clones. Material: PBMCs. These receptors were obtained from a man under 40 in good health and CMV-seronegative.

The V and J genes are TRBV29-1 and TRBJ2-7, with 10 nucleotides matching TRBD2. The CDR3 covers 16 residues. The germline CDR1 and CDR2 sequences are SQVTM and ANQGSEA. Trimming removed 3 bases from V and 4 bases from J; junction bases left unmatched: 12. The CDR3 DNA reads as TGCAGCGTTGAGGTTCTTGCTAGCGGGAGAGAGTACGAGCAGTACTTC. It encodes CSVEVLASGREYEQYF.

The CDR3 here is CASSYSGGEEAFF. CDR3 nucleotide sequence: TGTGCCAGCAGTTATTCCGGGGGAGAGGAAGCTTTCTTT. The chain combines TRBV7-9 with TRBJ1-1, with D tentatively TRBD1 (5 bases). Germline CDR1 is SEHNR and CDR2 is FQNEAQ (reference sequence). With 6 bases removed from V and 8 bases from J, the gap between germline ends came to 16 bases. The CDR3 runs 13 residues.

The V and J genes are TRBV4-1 and TRBJ2-5, with a tentative D call TRBD1 (6 bases). Germline V gene data show CDR1 as MGHRA and CDR2 as YSYEKL. V lost 1 base and J 4 bases, leaving 10 bases between the germline ends. This CDR3 spans 14 amino acids. The CDR3 spells CASSQVTGRETQYF. Here the CDR3 DNA reads TGCGCCAGCAGCCAAGTCACAGGGAGAGAGACCCAGTACTTC.

The rearrangement links TRBV19 to TRBJ1-2; D perhaps matches TRBD1 (6 bases). Trimming removed 3 bases at V and 6 bases at J, with 20 bases between. CDR3 size: 16 residues. The germline V gene has CDR1 LNHDA and CDR2 SQIVND (reference sequence). The CDR3 here is CASSITGDRTLDGYTF. Written as DNA, the CDR3 is TGTGCCAGTAGTATTACGGGTGACAGGACCTTGGATGGCTACACCTTC. The full variable domain, completed using reference TRBV19 and TRBJ1-2, is DGGITQSPKYLFRKEGQNVTLSCEQNLNHDAMYWYRQDPGQGLRLIYYSQIVNDFQKGDIAEGYSVSREKKESFPLTVTSAQKNPTAFYLCASSITGDRTLDGYTFGSGTRLTVV.

This chain links TRBV6-5 with TRBJ2-5, with a tentative D call TRBD2 (6 bases). Germline CDR1 is MNHEY and CDR2 is SVGAGI. V lost 0 bases and J 5 bases, leaving 16 bases between the germline ends. The CDR3 length is 16 residues. The CDR3 spells CASSYSKSRRDETQYF. The CDR3 DNA reads TGTGCCAGCAGTTACTCGAAGTCGAGGCGGGACGAGACCCAGTACTTC.

J is TRBJ2-1 and V is TRBV30; the D gene is possibly TRBD2 (6 bases). Germline loops: CDR1 GTSNPN, CDR2 SVGIG (reference sequence). The CDR3 extends over 16 amino acids. Between the trimmed V and J ends, which lost 4 bases and 12 bases, there was a span of 28 bases. The CDR3 DNA reads TGTGCCTGGAATGGGGGGAGTGGATTACAAAACTTGGGGCAGTTCTTC. Amino acid sequence: CAWNGGSGLQNLGQFF.

The J gene is TRBJ1-1, the V gene TRBV7-9; D call uncertain. Trimming removed 4 bases from V and 4 bases from J, with 16 bases in between. This CDR3 has 15 residues. Germline V gene sequence: CDR1 SEHNR, CDR2 FQNEAQ (reference sequence). The DNA for the CDR3 is TGTGCCAGCAGCTCACTCTTCAGTCAGGCCACTGAAGCTTTCTTT. Translated, it gives CASSSLFSQATEAFF.

This rearrangement joins TRBV28 to TRBJ2-7, with 8 bases aligning to TRBD1. V shed 5 bases and J 1 base; nucleotides not matched to a gene: 7. The CDR3 has 15 amino acids. Germline CDR1 MDHEN, CDR2 SYDVKM. The CDR3 spells CASSASGTGSYEQYF. The CDR3 region has the DNA TGTGCCAGCAGTGCCTCCGGGACAGGTTCCTACGAGCAGTACTTC.

The chain links TRBV7-6 to TRBJ2-7, with 9 bases matching TRBD2. CDR1 is SGHVS, CDR2 FNYEAQ, per germline. With 4 bases clipped from V and 4 bases from J, the junction kept 5 bases outside the gene matches. The CDR3 loop spans 14 amino acids. CDR3 coding DNA: TGTGCCAGCAGCTCGACTAGCGGTCCTTACGAGCAGTACTTC. Amino acids: CASSSTSGPYEQYF.

The rearrangement links TRBV27 to TRBJ1-1; unclear D gene. V dropped 6 bases and J dropped 0 bases, with 14 bases sitting between them. The CDR3 runs to 15 residues. Germline V gene data show CDR1 as MNHEY and CDR2 as SMNVEV (reference sequence). DNA for the CDR3: TGTGCCAGCAGGCCGGTACAGTACCTGAACACTGAAGCTTTCTTT. It is translated as CASRPVQYLNTEAFF.

J is TRBJ2-7 and V is TRBV2, with 8 bases lining up with TRBD1. The CDR3 contains 13 residues. The germline gives CDR1 SNHLY, CDR2 FYNNEI. After removal of 3 bases from V and 3 bases from J, the junction contained 1 base not matched to a gene. CDR3 DNA: TGTGCCAGCAGTGACGGACAGGGCTACGAGCAGTACTTC. As protein: CASSDGQGYEQYF. Combining the CDR3 with reference TRBV2 and TRBJ2-7 gives the whole variable domain EPEVTQTPSHQVTQMGQEVILRCVPISNHLYFYWYRQILGQKVEFLVSFYNNEISEKSEIFDDQFSVERPDGSNFTLKIRSTKLEDSAMYFCASSDGQGYEQYFGPGTRLTVT.

CDR3 nucleotide sequence: TGTGCCATCTGTCTAGCGGGAGGATACAATGAGCAGTTCTTC. Its protein product is CAICLAGGYNEQFF. The chain links TRBV10-3 to TRBJ2-1; TRBD2 aligns across 11 bases. There are 14 residues in the CDR3. Germline V gene lookup returns CDR1 ENHRY and CDR2 SYGVKD. V shed 8 bases and J 4 bases; nucleotides not matched to a gene: 4.

The V and J genes are TRBV6-4 and TRBJ1-2; D call uncertain. Germline V CDR1 and CDR2: MRHNA, SNTAGT. Between the trimmed V and J ends, which lost 6 bases and 0 bases, there was a span of 14 bases. CDR3 length equals 15 residues. The CDR3 nucleotides are TGTGCCAGCAGCCACGGCGAGGGTGCTAACTATGGCTACACCTTC. It specifies CASSHGEGANYGYTF.

CDR3 region: CASSVSPQITDTQYF. The CDR3 DNA reads as TGTGCCAGTAGTGTTTCCCCCCAAATCACAGATACGCAGTATTTT. V and J are TRBV19 and TRBJ2-3; D is uncertain. V was pared by 5 bases and J by 2 bases, with 14 bases between. The CDR3 runs 15 residues. Germline CDR1 reads LNHDA; CDR2 reads SQIVND (reference sequence). Drawing the rest from reference TRBV19 and TRBJ2-3, the complete variable domain is DGGITQSPKYLFRKEGQNVTLSCEQNLNHDAMYWYRQDPGQGLRLIYYSQIVNDFQKGDIAEGYSVSREKKESFPLTVTSAQKNPTAFYLCASSVSPQITDTQYFGPGTRLTVL.

The chain has TRBV9 and TRBJ2-1, with 7 positions matching TRBD1. There are 13 residues in the CDR3. J lost 9 bases, V lost 0 bases, and 3 bases had no gene match. CDR1 and CDR2 from the germline V gene are SGDLS and YYNGEE. The CDR3: CASSVGTGFEQFF. In DNA form, the CDR3 reads TGTGCCAGCAGCGTAGGGACAGGTTTTGAGCAGTTCTTC. Based on the CDR3 plus reference TRBV9 and TRBJ2-1, the full variable domain is DSGVTQTPKHLITATGQRVTLRCSPRSGDLSVYWYQQSLDQGLQFLIQYYNGEERAKGNILERFSAQQFPDLHSELNLSSLELGDSALYFCASSVGTGFEQFFGPGTRLTVL.

The chain recombines TRBV6-1 with TRBJ2-3; 9 bases agree with TRBD2. V was pared by 5 bases and J by 6 bases, with 9 bases of the junction left unmatched. This CDR3 is 15 amino acids long. The germline V gene has CDR1 MNHNS and CDR2 SASEGT. The CDR3 loop reads CASSRVAGAGDTQYF. CDR3 nucleotide sequence: TGTGCCAGCAGTAGGGTAGCGGGAGCGGGGGATACGCAGTATTTT.

The genes are TRBV30 and TRBJ1-3, with a weak D call TRBD1 (5 bases). The germline V and J ends were trimmed by 4 bases and 3 bases, with 13 bases remaining between them. Germline V gives CDR1 GTSNPN, CDR2 SVGIG (reference sequence). This CDR3 spans 14 amino acids. CDR3 DNA: TGTGCCTGGACTCGACTCAGGGATGGAAACACCATATATTTT. Translation: CAWTRLRDGNTIYF.

J is TRBJ2-5 and V is TRBV5-1; D not resolved. From germline, CDR1 is SGHRS and CDR2 YFSETQ. CDR3 length: 13 residues. Trimming took off 5 bases at V and 3 bases at J, with 11 bases between the two ends. The CDR3 reads CASRREIEETQYF. CDR3 DNA sequence: TGCGCCAGCAGAAGAGAGATCGAAGAGACCCAGTACTTC.

V usage is TRBV19 and J usage is TRBJ1-1; D is ambiguous. Germline CDR1 is LNHDA and CDR2 is SQIVND (reference sequence). CDR3 size: 14 residues. V lost 2 bases, J lost 4 bases, and 11 bases lay in between. The chain's CDR3 is CASSITTSGTEAFF. CDR3 coding DNA: TGTGCCAGTAGTATAACTACCTCTGGCACTGAAGCTTTCTTT.

V usage is TRBV2 and J usage is TRBJ1-1, with D tentatively TRBD1 (5 bases). Per germline, CDR1 SNHLY and CDR2 FYNNEI. CDR3 size: 14 residues. V lost 3 bases and J 2 bases, leaving 10 bases between the germline ends. The CDR3 DNA is TGTGCCAGCAGTGACGTAGGGGTTAACACTGAAGCTTTCTTT. Translating it yields CASSDVGVNTEAFF.

The chain couples TRBV28 to TRBJ1-1, with 8 bases matching TRBD1. This CDR3 has 16 amino acids. The V and J ends lost 6 bases and 4 bases, in that order; junction bases with no gene match: 13. Germline CDR1 MDHEN, CDR2 SYDVKM. In nucleotides, the CDR3 is TGTGCCAGCAGAACCGGACAGGGTCCCGGATCCACTGAAGCTTTCTTT. Its protein product is CASRTGQGPGSTEAFF.